This T cell receptor beta chain was documented in a study of molecular identifiers for immune sequencing clone quantification. Across the study: Split five ways in replicates, RNA from approximately 20,000 or 100,000 naive CD8 cells had four portions sequenced.

Both previously described methods and listed TCR primers were employed to make bulk TCR libraries. TCRdb used MiXCR to reprocess the PCR reads, holding one entry per CDR3 protein. The table lists around 100,000 distinct CDR3 sequences, around 33% of them singletons. Germline V gene lookup returns CDR1 MNHEY and CDR2 SVGEGT. With V trimmed by 6 bases and J by 3 bases, 9 bases remained unmatched. This CDR3 contains 15 residues. In regard to this clonotype: Its antigen is unidentified.

Study outcomes and limitations: Approximately 980,000 naive cells reportedly did not prevent detection of spiked Jurkat TCR RNA from one cell.

CD8+CD4-CCR7+CD45RA+ cells were sorted as naive CD8 T cells. This chain links TRBV6-2 or TRBV6-3 with TRBJ1-1; 8 bases agree with TRBD1. Sequencing was performed on naive CD8+ T cells from blood, with Jurkat cell RNA spiked in. Subset specified: FACS-sorted CD8+CD4-CCR7+CD45RA+ naive T cells. The TCR comes from a human donor in good health. Some libraries in this study had Jurkat cell RNA spiked in. CDR3 sequence: CASRRTRGRDTEAFF. CDR3 coding DNA: TGTGCCAGCAGACGCACCAGGGGGCGCGACACTGAAGCTTTCTTT.